This passage covers 21 T cell receptor beta chains from one sample sequenced in a study of blood T cells in healthy people across ages. Primers used in a second PCR of roughly 6 to 12 cycles were a sample-barcoded 5' primer and a J-beta primer mix. TCRdb re-called the 5' RACE reads with MiXCR, one entry per CDR3 protein. Found here are approximately 2,000,000 distinct CDR3 sequences, about two fifths of them singletons; the top ten hold about 21%. The source material was blood. These receptors all come from a human donor in good health.

The chain joins TRBV11-2 to TRBJ1-1; D ambiguous. This CDR3 contains 13 residues. The germline CDR1 and CDR2 sequences are SGHAT and FQNNGV. The ends were cut back, 8 bases at V and 1 base at J, with 11 bases in the middle. Here the CDR3 DNA reads TGTGCCAGCGGACCCTATCCGAACACTGAAGCTTTCTTT. Its translation: CASGPYPNTEAFF.

The V and J genes are TRBV7-2 and TRBJ2-1; 7 bases line up with TRBD2. CDR3 length equals 16 residues. V trimming: 5 bases; J trimming: 2 bases; junction bases outside the gene matches: 9. CDR1 and CDR2 from the germline V gene are SGHTA and FQGNSA. The CDR3 coding sequence is TGTGCCAGCAGCCCGTATGGGGGGGGGACCTACAATGAGCAGTTCTTC. Encoded protein: CASSPYGGGTYNEQFF.

This clonotype is a singleton in its sample. The chain links TRBV5-1 to TRBJ2-2; no clear D. Germline assignment: CDR1 SGHRS and CDR2 YFSETQ. This CDR3 comprises 15 residues. Trimming shortened V by 2 bases and J by 0 bases, and 8 bases separated the two germline ends. CDR3: CASSFVQTNTGELFF. CDR3 nucleotides: TGCGCCAGCAGCTTTGTTCAGACGAACACCGGGGAGCTGTTTTTT.

The rearrangement uses TRBV12-3 or TRBV12-4 and TRBJ1-6, with D perhaps TRBD1 (5 bases). V dropped 3 bases and J dropped 11 bases, with 14 bases sitting between them. CDR3 length equals 14 residues. CDR3 sequence (DNA): TGTGCCAGCAGTTTCAGGCAGGGCCCTACACCCCTCCACTTT. Its protein is CASSFRQGPTPLHF.

The chain's CDR3 is CSARDSLNEKLFF. Here the CDR3 DNA reads TGCAGTGCTAGAGATAGCCTTAATGAAAAACTGTTTTTT. The rearrangement uses TRBV20-1 and TRBJ1-4; D is undetermined. The CDR3 covers 13 residues. Trimming cost V 0 bases and J 4 bases, with 6 bases left between them. The germline V gene encodes CDR1 DFQATT and CDR2 SNEGSKA (reference sequence).

The chain is built from TRBV7-2 and TRBJ2-5; a possible D gene is TRBD2 (5 bases). The CDR3 contains 16 residues. Germline V gene data show CDR1 as SGHTA and CDR2 as FQGNSA. Trimming took 3 bases from V and 0 from J, leaving 14 bases between them. The CDR3 region has the DNA TGTGCCAGCAGCTTGAAGGGCGGGTCCCACCAAGAGACCCAGTACTTC. It is translated as CASSLKGGSHQETQYF.

V and J are TRBV7-2 and TRBJ1-2; TRBD1 matches 8 bases. The CDR3 totals 15 residues. Germline trimming cut 1 base from V and 6 bases from J; bases unmatched to any gene: 7. Germline V CDR1 and CDR2: SGHTA, FQGNSA. CDR3 protein: CASSLEGAGGHGYTF. In nucleotides, the CDR3 is TGTGCCAGCAGCTTAGAGGGTGCAGGGGGCCATGGCTACACCTTC.

Concerning this clonotype itself: The germline gene is not matched at one end of the junction; a read error may be the cause. The chain combines TRBV2 with TRBJ2-3, with 11 bases that match TRBD2. This CDR3 comprises 17 residues. Germline loops: CDR1 SNHLY, CDR2 FYNNEI. CDR3 DNA: TGTGCCAGCATAAAGGAGGTCTTAGCGGGGGGGACAGATGCGCAGTATTTT. Translation gives CASIKEVLAGGTDAQYF.

The rearrangement joins TRBV6-2 or TRBV6-3 to TRBJ2-4, with D tentatively TRBD1 (6 bases). The J call is uncertain, as TRBJ2-7 better fits the DNA end. This CDR3 contains 17 residues. Germline V CDR1 and CDR2: MNHEY, SVGEGT. The CDR3 DNA is TGTGCCAGCAGTTACTCGAATTGGCAGGGGAGTTCCTACGAGCAGTACTTC. Translation gives CASSYSNWQGSSYEQYF.

The chain employs TRBV13 and TRBJ2-6; a possible D gene is TRBD1 (6 bases). Germline V lookup: CDR1 PRHDT, CDR2 FYEKMQ (reference sequence). Trimming took 4 bases from V and 2 from J, leaving 15 bases between them. The CDR3 totals 17 residues. In DNA form, the CDR3 reads TGTGCCAGCAGCTCGGGACAAGTGGGGACTGGGGCCAACGTCCTGACTTTC. Residues: CASSSGQVGTGANVLTF. Full variable domain (outside the CDR3, taken from reference TRBV13 and TRBJ2-6): AAGVIQSPRHLIKEKRETATLKCYPIPRHDTVYWYQQGPGQDPQFLISFYEKMQSDKGSIPDRFSAQQFSDYHSELNMSSLELGDSALYFCASSSGQVGTGANVLTFGAGSRLTVL.

The rearrangement joins TRBV7-8 to TRBJ2-1, with 10 bases identical to TRBD2. V was pared by 5 bases and J by 10 bases, with 11 bases of the junction left unmatched. The length of the CDR3 is 15 residues. CDR1 is SGHVS and CDR2 is FQNEAQ in the germline V gene. The CDR3 loop reads CASSQVASGGYEQFF. In nucleotides, the CDR3 is TGTGCCAGCAGCCAAGTGGCTAGCGGGGGATACGAGCAGTTCTTC.

This clonotype was observed a handful of times. The genes are TRBV5-4 and TRBJ2-1, with TRBD1 matching 9 bases. The CDR3 spans 16 residues. Trimming cost V 2 bases and J 4 bases; bases outside gene matches: 7. Germline CDR1 and CDR2: SGHNT and YYREEE (reference sequence). CDR3 DNA sequence: TGTGCCAGCAGCTTCCCCGGGACAGGGACATACAATGAGCAGTTCTTC. Its protein is CASSFPGTGTYNEQFF. Variable domain in full (rest from reference TRBV5-4 and TRBJ2-1): ETGVTQSPTHLIKTRGQQVTLRCSSQSGHNTVSWYQQALGQGPQFIFQYYREEENGRGNFPPRFSGLQFPNYSSELNVNALELDDSALYLCASSFPGTGTYNEQFFGPGTRLTVL.

The V gene is TRBV9, the J gene TRBJ2-1, with 8 bases matching TRBD2. CDR1 is SGDLS, CDR2 YYNGEE, per germline. This CDR3 has 14 amino acids. The ends lost 3 bases at V and 9 bases at J; junction bases unmatched: 8. CDR3 sequence reads: CASSAGGARVEQFF. The CDR3 nucleotides read TGTGCCAGCAGCGCCGGGGGGGCTAGGGTTGAGCAGTTCTTC.

The chain is built from TRBV5-1 and TRBJ2-3; possibly TRBD2 for D (6 bases). With 4 bases removed from V and 2 bases from J, the gap between germline ends came to 14 bases. CDR1 is SGHRS and CDR2 is YFSETQ in the germline V gene. The CDR3 has 15 residues. The CDR3 loop reads CASSPGLPITDTQYF. For the CDR3, the DNA is TGCGCCAGCAGCCCGGGACTTCCTATCACAGATACGCAGTATTTT.

V gene TRBV7-2 combines with J gene TRBJ1-1, with D tentatively TRBD1 (5 bases). CDR1 and CDR2 (germline): SGHTA, FQGNSA. This CDR3 contains 14 residues. V lost 6 bases and J 7 bases, leaving 18 bases between the germline ends. DNA of the CDR3: TGTGCCAGCAGACTCAGGACACAAACCTTTGAAGCTTTCTTT. As protein: CASRLRTQTFEAFF. Based on the CDR3 plus reference TRBV7-2 and TRBJ1-1, the full variable domain is GAGVSQSPSNKVTEKGKDVELRCDPISGHTALYWYRQSLGQGLEFLIYFQGNSAPDKSGLPSDRFSAERTGGSVSTLTIQRTQQEDSAVYLCASRLRTQTFEAFFGQGTRLTVV.

This clonotype was counted only a few times. This rearrangement joins TRBV6-6 to TRBJ2-7; 7 bases align to TRBD1. CDR1 MNHNY and CDR2 SVGAGI come from the germline V gene (reference sequence). V was clipped by 3 bases and J by 0 bases; unmatched bases: 5. The CDR3 has 15 residues. The CDR3 DNA sequence: TGTGCCAGCAGTTATTTGACAGGGACCTCCTACGAGCAGTACTTC. Translating gives CASSYLTGTSYEQYF.

The chain is built from TRBV6-5 and TRBJ2-5; D possibly corresponds to TRBD2 (6 bases). V was cut by 6 bases and J by 4 bases, with 21 bases left in between. Germline values: CDR1 MNHEY, CDR2 SVGAGI. CDR3 size: 16 residues. CDR3 residues: CASSPLLGGETETQYF. DNA for the CDR3: TGTGCCAGCAGCCCCCTACTGGGGGGAGAGACAGAGACCCAGTACTTC.

The chain is built from TRBV6-4 and TRBJ2-1; D is perhaps TRBD1 (5 bases). Deletions cut 4 bases from V and 2 bases from J, with 12 bases between. Per the germline V gene, CDR1 is MRHNA and CDR2 is SNTAGT. The CDR3 has 15 amino acids. The CDR3 region has the DNA TGTGCCAGCAGTGTTGATCAGGGTACCTACAATGAGCAGTTCTTC. Protein sequence: CASSVDQGTYNEQFF.

Only a few counts were recorded for this clonotype. The genes are TRBV7-7 and TRBJ2-1; 8 bases map to TRBD1. CDR1 and CDR2 (germline): SSHAT, FNYEAQ (reference sequence). J gave up 2 bases and V 1 base, and 16 bases lay outside the gene matches. CDR3 length: 20 residues. CDR3 residues: CASSLVPTGAEGMAYNEQFF. The CDR3 bases are TGTGCCAGCAGCTTAGTTCCGACAGGGGCCGAGGGAATGGCCTACAATGAGCAGTTCTTC.

The chain is built from TRBV6-1 and TRBJ2-4, with D possibly matching TRBD2 (6 bases). This CDR3 is 14 amino acids long. The germline CDR1 and CDR2 sequences are MNHNS and SASEGT. V shed 0 bases and J shed 13 bases, with 16 bases lying between them. This chain's CDR3 is CASSEAGTAGKQYF. CDR3 coding DNA: TGTGCCAGCAGTGAAGCAGGGACGGCGGGGAAGCAGTACTTC.

This clonotype was seen only a few times. The V gene is TRBV7-9, the J gene TRBJ2-3; 7 nucleotides line up with TRBD2. The length of the CDR3 is 14 residues. V shed 2 bases and J 11 bases; nucleotides not matched to a gene: 10. CDR1 and CDR2 from the germline V gene are SEHNR and FQNEAQ (reference sequence). The CDR3 DNA follows: TGTGCCAGCAGCTTACCCGGGACTAAGGCAGAGCAGTATTTT. It codes for CASSLPGTKAEQYF.